One sample yielded the 25 T cell receptor beta chains listed below, sequenced in a study of OX40 agonist ivuxolimab in advanced cancers. Some clones are missing from TCRdb's copy, which holds only in-frame ones; the method was immunoSEQ multiplex PCR. The table lists 80,000 or so clones, more than 80% of them singletons. Here the sequenced sample was CD4+ or CD8+ T cells sorted from blood, taken in a trial of the OX40 agonist ivuxolimab. The origin of the receptors is an adult with an advanced solid tumor such as melanoma, head and neck, liver or kidney cancer.

This clone is labeled medium-sized. This chain uses TRBV4-1 with TRBJ1-1, with 10 bases matching TRBD1. J lost 5 bases, V lost 0 bases, and 3 bases had no gene match. Looked up from germline, CDR1 is MGHRA and CDR2 is YSYEKL. The CDR3 contains 15 residues. CDR3 coding DNA: TGCGCCAGCAGCCAAGAGGGACAGGGGAGGACTGAAGCTTTCTTT. This translates into CASSQEGQGRTEAFF.

The rearrangement links TRBV9 to TRBJ1-2; D may be TRBD1 (6 bases). The CDR3 runs 14 residues. CDR1 SGDLS and CDR2 YYNGEE come from the germline V gene. Deletions cut 3 bases from V and 0 bases from J, with 9 bases between. CDR3 in amino acids: CASSEGHSNYGYTF. DNA for the CDR3: TGTGCCAGCAGCGAGGGACATTCTAACTATGGCTACACCTTC.

The DNA of the CDR3 is TGCGCCAGCAGCCAAGGGTCCGTTGGGAGCACAGATACGCAGTATTTT. Its translation: CASSQGSVGSTDTQYF. The chain carries TRBV4-3 and TRBJ2-3; D remains unclear. The germline V gene encodes CDR1 LGHNA and CDR2 YSLEER. The CDR3 has 16 amino acids. V was trimmed by 1 base and J by 0 bases, leaving 11 bases between them.

V and J are TRBV19 and TRBJ2-2; no definite D call. CDR1 and CDR2 (germline): LNHDA, SQIVND (reference sequence). The V end lost 0 bases, the J end lost 7 bases, and 9 bases lay between the germline ends. This CDR3 spans 14 amino acids. CDR3 region: CASSIDSGIGELFF. The CDR3 region has the DNA TGTGCCAGTAGTATAGATTCTGGGATCGGGGAGCTGTTTTTT.

The chain recombines TRBV10-3 with TRBJ2-7; 9 nucleotides line up with TRBD1. Germline assignment: CDR1 ENHRY and CDR2 SYGVKD. V trimming: 0 bases; J trimming: 6 bases; junction bases outside the gene matches: 6. This CDR3 is 15 amino acids long. The CDR3 loop is CAISESGTGTTEQYF. The CDR3, as DNA: TGTGCCATCAGTGAGTCGGGGACAGGGACAACCGAGCAGTACTTC.

J is TRBJ1-4 and V is TRBV5-5; possible D gene TRBD1, 5 bases. Looked up from germline, CDR1 is SGHKS and CDR2 is YYEKEE (reference sequence). Trimming left V 0 bases short and J 2 bases short, with 11 bases between. CDR3 size: 16 residues. For the CDR3, the DNA is TGTGCCAGCAGCTTGGGGGGCTTTTCGACTAATGAAAAACTGTTTTTT. This sequence encodes CASSLGGFSTNEKLFF.

Only one count was recorded for this clone. V is TRBV10-3 and J is TRBJ2-5, with a weak D call TRBD2 (6 bases). V was cut by 6 bases and J by 2 bases, with 13 bases left in between. The CDR3 contains 14 residues. The germline V gene encodes CDR1 ENHRY and CDR2 SYGVKD. CDR3 loop: CAIRDTRGQETQYF. CDR3 nucleotides: TGTGCCATCAGGGACACTCGGGGGCAAGAGACCCAGTACTTC.

The chain links TRBV29-1 to TRBJ1-1, with D possibly being TRBD1 (6 bases). This CDR3 is 14 amino acids long. Trimming cost V 4 bases and J 6 bases, with 18 bases left between them. Germline assignment: CDR1 SQVTM and CDR2 ANQGSEA. CDR3 amino acids: CSVVRGGVNPEAFF. The CDR3 DNA reads TGCAGCGTTGTAAGGGGGGGCGTAAATCCTGAAGCTTTCTTT.

The V gene is TRBV19, the J gene TRBJ1-2; D remains unclear. Deletions cut 3 bases from V and 3 bases from J, with 8 bases between. CDR1 LNHDA and CDR2 SQIVND come from the germline V gene (reference sequence). This CDR3 has 13 amino acids. CDR3 sequence reads: CASSMRQYYGYTF. The CDR3 bases are TGTGCCAGTAGTATGAGGCAGTACTATGGCTACACCTTC.

This clone was picked up one time. The chain is built from TRBV7-2 and TRBJ2-1; TRBD1 agrees at 8 bases. CDR1 and CDR2 from the germline V gene are SGHTA and FQGNSA. The length of the CDR3 is 14 residues. V shed 3 bases and J 2 bases; nucleotides not matched to a gene: 0. The CDR3 DNA follows: TGTGCCAGCAGCTTGGACAGGGCCTACAATGAGCAGTTCTTC. Encoded protein: CASSLDRAYNEQFF.

J is TRBJ2-7 and V is TRBV5-4; the match to TRBD1 covers 8 bases. This CDR3 has 15 residues. Trimming at V came to 3 bases and at J to 2 bases, leaving 7 bases not matched to a gene. Germline V gene lookup returns CDR1 SGHNT and CDR2 YYREEE (reference sequence). CDR3: CASSSTGDVPYEQYF. The CDR3 DNA reads TGTGCCAGCAGCTCGACAGGGGACGTCCCCTACGAGCAGTACTTC. The full variable domain, in which reference TRBV5-4 and TRBJ2-7 provide the parts outside the CDR3, is ETGVTQSPTHLIKTRGQQVTLRCSSQSGHNTVSWYQQALGQGPQFIFQYYREEENGRGNFPPRFSGLQFPNYSSELNVNALELDDSALYLCASSSTGDVPYEQYFGPGTRLTVT.

DNA of the CDR3: TGTGCCAGCAGCCTTGAGTCCGGGACAGCCTACACTGAAGCTTTCTTT. Encoded protein: CASSLESGTAYTEAFF. The chain is built from TRBV11-2 and TRBJ1-1; 7 bases line up with TRBD1. Germline CDR1 reads SGHAT; CDR2 reads FQNNGV. This CDR3 comprises 16 residues. Unmatched junction bases numbered 12, after V lost 5 bases and J lost 3 bases.

The chain links TRBV7-9 to TRBJ1-1; D unresolved. The CDR3 is 13 residues long. Germline values: CDR1 SEHNR, CDR2 FQNEAQ (reference sequence). Trimming left V 1 base short and J 3 bases short, with 6 bases between. The CDR3 DNA reads as TGTGCCAGCAGCTTAGAACAGCACACTGAAGCTTTCTTT. As protein: CASSLEQHTEAFF.

This sequence joins TRBV5-1 and TRBJ2-3, with 8 nucleotides matching TRBD2. CDR1 and CDR2 (germline): SGHRS, YFSETQ. With 0 bases clipped from V and 4 bases from J, the junction kept 4 bases outside the gene matches. This CDR3 has 15 amino acids. The CDR3: CASSLVAGRADTQYF. In DNA form, the CDR3 reads TGCGCCAGCAGCTTGGTAGCCGGGAGGGCAGATACGCAGTATTTT.

This clone was found a few times. The chain couples TRBV2 to TRBJ1-6, with 8 bases fitting TRBD1. The trim removed 5 bases at V and 11 bases at J, leaving 8 bases unmatched. The germline gives CDR1 SNHLY, CDR2 FYNNEI. The CDR3 loop spans 14 amino acids. CDR3 residues: CASSPDRGLTPLHF. The CDR3 region has the DNA TGTGCCAGCAGTCCCGACAGGGGCCTGACACCCCTCCACTTT. Full variable domain (outside the CDR3, taken from reference TRBV2 and TRBJ1-6): EPEVTQTPSHQVTQMGQEVILRCVPISNHLYFYWYRQILGQKVEFLVSFYNNEISEKSEIFDDQFSVERPDGSNFTLKIRSTKLEDSAMYFCASSPDRGLTPLHFGNGTRLTVT.

The rearrangement joins TRBV4-1 to TRBJ2-7, with TRBD2 identical over 11 bases. Germline V CDR1 and CDR2: MGHRA, YSYEKL. The CDR3 sequence is 15 residues long. V gave up 5 bases and J gave up 6 bases; unmatched junction bases: 9. The CDR3 here is CASSAWGLADFEQYF. CDR3 sequence (DNA): TGCGCCAGCAGCGCCTGGGGACTAGCGGACTTCGAGCAGTACTTC.

The rearrangement uses TRBV15 and TRBJ2-1; D perhaps matches TRBD1 (5 bases). Germline V gives CDR1 LNHNV, CDR2 YYDKDF (reference sequence). The CDR3 has 13 residues. The V end lost 6 bases, the J end lost 7 bases, and 13 bases lay between the germline ends. The CDR3 DNA is TGTGCCACCAGTATAAGACAGCCGAATGAGCAGTTCTTC. It is translated as CATSIRQPNEQFF.

The count of this clone is one. The chain is built from TRBV5-1 and TRBJ1-1; D might be TRBD1 (6 bases). The length of the CDR3 is 18 residues. V was trimmed by 4 bases and J by 3 bases, leaving 25 bases between them. Germline CDR1 SGHRS, CDR2 YFSETQ. CDR3 protein: CASSAQGGGWIGDTEAFF. The CDR3 coding sequence is TGCGCCAGCAGCGCACAGGGCGGTGGGTGGATCGGGGACACTGAAGCTTTCTTT.

The CDR3 here is CSVVEGYGYTF. For the CDR3, the DNA is TGCAGCGTTGTCGAGGGCTATGGCTACACCTTC. The rearrangement uses TRBV29-1 and TRBJ1-2; D remains unclear. Germline V gene sequence: CDR1 SQVTM, CDR2 ANQGSEA. This CDR3 is 11 amino acids long. Trimming removed 4 bases from V and 4 bases from J, with 7 bases in between.

This clone has just a few counts. V is TRBV5-4 and J is TRBJ2-7; 8 bases agree with TRBD1. Germline CDR1 SGHNT, CDR2 YYREEE (reference sequence). The CDR3 sequence is 13 residues long. J lost 10 bases, V lost 3 bases, and 9 bases had no gene match. CDR3 DNA: TGTGCCAGCAGCTCCATAGGACAGGGCTTCCAGTACTTC. This codes for CASSSIGQGFQYF.

The V gene is TRBV28, the J gene TRBJ2-7; 10 bases are a match to TRBD1. This CDR3 spans 15 amino acids. Germline V gene data show CDR1 as MDHEN and CDR2 as SYDVKM. J lost 7 bases, V lost 1 base, and 7 bases had no gene match. The CDR3 protein is CASSLSRQGAGEQYF. The DNA of the CDR3 is TGTGCCAGCAGTTTATCTAGACAGGGGGCTGGGGAGCAGTACTTC.

The chain employs TRBV5-1 and TRBJ1-1, with D perhaps TRBD1 (6 bases). V was clipped by 4 bases and J by 5 bases, with 9 bases between them. Germline V gene data show CDR1 as SGHRS and CDR2 as YFSETQ. The CDR3 is 12 amino acids. The CDR3 DNA reads as TGCGCCAGCAGCGCCGGACAGACTGAAGCTTTCTTT. It yields the protein CASSAGQTEAFF.

This chain links TRBV28 with TRBJ2-1; D unresolved. The CDR3 is 14 residues long. Trimming removed 1 base from V and 4 bases from J, with 8 bases in between. The germline V gene encodes CDR1 MDHEN and CDR2 SYDVKM. The CDR3 sequence: CASSLFPQYNEQFF. CDR3 nucleotides: TGTGCCAGCAGTTTATTCCCCCAGTACAATGAGCAGTTCTTC.

This chain joins TRBV5-4 and TRBJ1-1; TRBD1 matches at 8 bases. CDR1 is SGHNT, CDR2 YYREEE, per germline (reference sequence). The CDR3 loop spans 15 amino acids. J was trimmed by 1 base and V by 0 bases; bases with no gene match: 2. CDR3 sequence: CASSLGTGRNTEAFF. CDR3 bases: TGTGCCAGCAGCTTGGGGACAGGGAGGAACACTGAAGCTTTCTTT.

J is TRBJ2-7 and V is TRBV28, with 10 positions matching TRBD1. CDR3 length: 14 amino acids. J lost 6 bases, V lost 3 bases, and 5 bases had no gene match. Germline values: CDR1 MDHEN, CDR2 SYDVKM. CDR3 in DNA: TGTGCCAGCAGTTTGGGAGGACAGGGGGGCGAGCAGTACTTC. Its protein product is CASSLGGQGGEQYF.